These 4 T cell receptor beta chains came from one sample sequenced in a study of cytomegalovirus exposure and HLA in healthy donors. Sequenced by immunoSEQ multiplex PCR; TCRdb stores in-frame clones only, minus some. The data show some 130,000 clones, with about 91% seen just once and 1% to 1.5% held by the top ten. Sequencing input: PBMCs. The source of these receptors is a woman between 18 and 30 years old in good health and CMV-seronegative.

V and J are TRBV4-1 and TRBJ1-1, with TRBD1 identical over 7 bases. CDR1 MGHRA and CDR2 YSYEKL come from the germline V gene. CDR3 length: 15 amino acids. Trimming cost V 6 bases and J 1 base; bases outside gene matches: 8. In DNA form, the CDR3 reads TGCGCCAGCAGTGACGCCGGGACAGAGAACACTGAAGCTTTCTTT. Residues: CASSDAGTENTEAFF.

The chain couples TRBV4-1 to TRBJ2-5, with D maybe TRBD1 (5 bases). Germline CDR1 MGHRA, CDR2 YSYEKL. The germline V and J ends were trimmed by 1 base and 4 bases, with 16 bases remaining between them. This CDR3 spans 16 amino acids. The CDR3 spells CASSQVFVQGPETQYF. The DNA for the CDR3 is TGCGCCAGCAGCCAAGTATTCGTCCAGGGCCCAGAGACCCAGTACTTC.

In this sample, this clone turned up once. The chain is built from TRBV5-1 and TRBJ2-5; D possibly corresponds to TRBD1 (6 bases). The V and J ends lost 0 bases and 4 bases respectively, with 16 bases between them. Germline CDR1 reads SGHRS; CDR2 reads YFSETQ. This CDR3 spans 16 amino acids. The CDR3 here is CASSLVGVGGSETQYF. Written as DNA, the CDR3 is TGCGCCAGCAGCTTGGTGGGGGTTGGGGGCTCAGAGACCCAGTACTTC.

The J gene is TRBJ1-3, the V gene TRBV5-1, with D perhaps matching TRBD1 (6 bases). Germline lookup yields CDR1 SGHRS and CDR2 YFSETQ. Trimming removed 2 bases at V and 2 bases at J, with 14 bases between. The CDR3 consists of 16 residues. CDR3: CASSLALSGAGNTIYF. CDR3 coding DNA: TGCGCCAGCAGCTTAGCGCTGTCAGGGGCTGGAAACACCATATATTTT.